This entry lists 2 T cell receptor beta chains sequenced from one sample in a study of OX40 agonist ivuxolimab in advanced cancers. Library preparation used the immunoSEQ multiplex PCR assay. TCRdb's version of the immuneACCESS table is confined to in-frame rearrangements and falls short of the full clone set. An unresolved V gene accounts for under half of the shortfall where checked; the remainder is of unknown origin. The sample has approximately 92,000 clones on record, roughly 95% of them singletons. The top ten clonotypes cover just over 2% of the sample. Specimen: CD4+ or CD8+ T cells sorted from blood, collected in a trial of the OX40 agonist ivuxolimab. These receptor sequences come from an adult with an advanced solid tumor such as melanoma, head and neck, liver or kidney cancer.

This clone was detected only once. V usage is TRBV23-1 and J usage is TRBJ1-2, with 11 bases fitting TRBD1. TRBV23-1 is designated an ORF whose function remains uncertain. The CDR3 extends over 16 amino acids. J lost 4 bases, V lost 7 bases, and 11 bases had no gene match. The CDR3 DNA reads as TGCGCCAGCACCCCGGGACAGGGGGGGAGGTCCTATGGCTACACCTTC. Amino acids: CASTPGQGGRSYGYTF.

The CDR3 DNA follows: TGTGCCAGCAGCTTACTGACTAGCGGGGGAAATAGAAATGAGCAGTTCTTC. As protein: CASSLLTSGGNRNEQFF. The chain is built from TRBV5-6 and TRBJ2-1; TRBD2 matches 12 bases. Germline CDR1 reads SGHDT; CDR2 reads YYEEEE. The CDR3 spans 17 residues. J lost 7 bases, V lost 2 bases, and 10 bases had no gene match. Filled out from reference TRBV5-6 and TRBJ2-1, the complete variable domain reads DAGVTQSPTHLIKTRGQQVTLRCSPKSGHDTVSWYQQALGQGPQFIFQYYEEEERQRGNFPDRFSGHQFPNYSSELNVNALLLGDSALYLCASSLLTSGGNRNEQFFGPGTRLTVL.